The clone carrying this TCR beta chain was found a few times. Its antigen is undetermined. This entry comes from a study of blood T cells in healthy people across ages. Overall study findings and caveats: Age showed a roughly linear inverse relationship with TCR beta diversity per million T cells. Higher diversity, along with more naive CD4+ cells, distinguished long-lived donors from aged donors.

In germline, CDR1 is MNHNY, CDR2 SVGAGI (reference sequence). V trimming: 10 bases; J trimming: 0 bases; junction bases outside the gene matches: 11. The CDR3 has 17 amino acids. With a J-beta primer mix and a sample-barcoded 5' primer, a second PCR ran about 7 to 11 cycles. TCRdb redid the calling of the 5' RACE reads with MiXCR, one entry per CDR3 protein. The table records 750,000 or so distinct CDR3 sequences, 20% to 30% of them present only once. The same sample was also used in a study of T cells of mothers and their children.

The chain uses TRBV6-6 and TRBJ2-1, with 11 bases fitting TRBD2. The TCR comes from a boy aged 10-17 years in good health. The sample comprised blood. This chain's CDR3 is CAISTSGDPSSYNEQFF. Here the CDR3 DNA reads TGTGCCATCTCGACTAGCGGGGACCCCAGCTCCTACAATGAGCAGTTCTTC.